The rows below give T cell receptor beta chains drawn from one sample of a study of T cell repertoires in cytomegalovirus infection. Each CDR3 protein is one row after TCRdb ran MiXCR on the reads. The repertoire holds over 85,000 distinct CDR3 sequences, about 17% seen once, with approximately 7.6% in the top ten. Input material: PBMCs. The receptors stem from a human donor in good health (CMV status not recorded). Some clones in this sample may be carry-over from other donors' samples. CDR3s include the opening cysteine and the closing phenylalanine or tryptophan.

v_call	j_call	cdr3_aa
TRBV28	TRBJ1-1	CASSQKTGANTEAFF
TRBV6-1	TRBJ2-3	CASRPPGLAGGATSTDTQYF
TRBV28	TRBJ2-7	CASSLYRQGFPAEQYF
TRBV10-3	TRBJ2-5	CAISTGDDETQYF
TRBV20-1	TRBJ2-3	CSARAADLGTDTQYF
TRBV28	TRBJ1-5	CASSPSGQGKQPQHF
TRBV7-6	TRBJ1-1	CASSLGTGLSTEAFF
TRBV25-1	TRBJ1-4	CASSEYRAGGGEKLFF
TRBV15	TRBJ1-4	CATSRDQGSSNEKLFF
TRBV12-3/TRBV12-4	TRBJ2-7	CASSLTGEGEQYF
TRBV19	TRBJ2-7	CASSQFWSEDYEQYF
TRBV7-2	TRBJ1-1	CASSPQTGAYTEAFF
TRBV7-9	TRBJ1-3	CASSLTTLLANTIYF
TRBV7-2	TRBJ1-2	CASSPVGFYGYTF
TRBV20-1	TRBJ2-7	CSARILGGTGGFYEQYF
TRBV6-5	TRBJ2-5	CASSYSVTPGETQYF
TRBV7-2	TRBJ2-1	CASSPGTSGGDEQFF
TRBV7-8	TRBJ2-1	CASSLQERGQFF
TRBV27	TRBJ1-2	CASKERMGAGYTF
TRBV14	TRBJ1-2	CASSLQGAGYTF
TRBV6-5	TRBJ2-3	CASSQEGGVNTQYF
TRBV5-1	TRBJ2-7	CASSSDWDYEQYF
TRBV10-3	TRBJ1-5	CAAGQGLAQPQHF
TRBV10-3	TRBJ2-3	CAISESGGTLSDTQYF
TRBV7-8	TRBJ2-5	CASSLDPPARDRGWETQYF
TRBV6-6	TRBJ2-1	CASSTSGGVRGEQFF
TRBV3-1	TRBJ2-7	CASRTSTQRQGEQYF
TRBV19	TRBJ2-1	CASKSGNTFYNEQFF
TRBV19	TRBJ1-1	CASSIESMNTEAFF
TRBV28	TRBJ2-5	CASSLSSGGQETQYF
TRBV19	TRBJ2-1	CASSMGLAKNEQFF
TRBV7-9	TRBJ2-1	CASSLARYDPNEQFF
TRBV7-3	TRBJ1-1	CASSFDRGEAFF
TRBV4-1	TRBJ1-1	CASSQGDRSNTEAFF